One and the same sample provided the 30 T cell receptor beta chains below, sequenced in a study of control samples from healthy donors and cancer patients. The assay was immunoSEQ multiplex PCR, and TCRdb's table has in-frame clones only and misses some. The table shows around 100,000 clones, with approximately 86% occurring only once. Sequencing was carried out using blood. All receptors derive from a man aged 25 to 40 in good health.

The V gene is TRBV19, the J gene TRBJ1-2, with a tentative D call TRBD1 (5 bases). V gave up 1 base and J gave up 0 bases, with 9 bases separating them. Germline CDR1 and CDR2: LNHDA and SQIVND (reference sequence). The CDR3 extends over 15 amino acids. The CDR3 DNA follows: TGTGCCAGTAGTATAGGAGGCAGGGCTAACTATGGCTACACCTTC. The encoded protein is CASSIGGRANYGYTF.

The gene calls are TRBV5-6 and TRBJ1-4; no definite D call. Germline V gives CDR1 SGHDT, CDR2 YYEEEE. The V end lost 2 bases, the J end lost 2 bases, and 7 bases lay between the germline ends. This CDR3 spans 14 amino acids. The DNA for the CDR3 is TGTGCCAGCAGCTTCCGGGTGACTAATGAAAAACTGTTTTTT. It encodes CASSFRVTNEKLFF.

The CDR3 reads CSVESFGGSTDTQYF. The CDR3 nucleotides are TGCAGCGTTGAATCCTTCGGCGGTAGCACAGATACGCAGTATTTT. This rearrangement joins TRBV29-1 to TRBJ2-3; D unclear. Germline CDR1 reads SQVTM; CDR2 reads ANQGSEA. Trimming shortened V by 2 bases and J by 0 bases, and 12 bases separated the two germline ends. This CDR3 has 15 residues.

The chain combines TRBV14 with TRBJ1-1; 9 bases agree with TRBD1. The CDR3 is 14 amino acids. J was trimmed by 10 bases and V by 4 bases; bases with no gene match: 10. The germline V gene has CDR1 SGHDN and CDR2 FVKESK. CDR3: CASSRATGGAGAFF. CDR3 sequence (DNA): TGTGCCAGCAGCCGAGCGACAGGGGGAGCGGGAGCTTTCTTT.

The J gene is TRBJ2-5, the V gene TRBV6-1; D may be TRBD1 (5 bases). V gave up 0 bases and J gave up 3 bases, with 17 bases separating them. This CDR3 region has 17 residues. Germline V CDR1 and CDR2: MNHNS, SASEGT. The CDR3 DNA follows: TGTGCCAGCAGTGAAGCCAGGGCCGCGGTGGGGAAAGAGACCCAGTACTTC. Protein product: CASSEARAAVGKETQYF.

The V gene is TRBV5-6, the J gene TRBJ2-7; 12 positions match TRBD2. V lost 4 bases and J lost 3; bases outside the gene matches: 8. The CDR3 has 16 amino acids. Germline V lookup: CDR1 SGHDT, CDR2 YYEEEE. CDR3 coding DNA: TGTGCCAGCAGCCTAGGACTAGCGGGGATGAACTACGAGCAGTACTTC. Protein: CASSLGLAGMNYEQYF.

The chain is built from TRBV11-2 and TRBJ2-7; no clear D. Between the trimmed V and J ends, which lost 3 bases and 0 bases, there was a span of 9 bases. CDR3 length: 14 amino acids. Germline CDR1 is SGHAT and CDR2 is FQNNGV. CDR3 coding DNA: TGTGCCAGCAGCTTTACAGTCCTCTCCTACGAGCAGTACTTC. Its translation: CASSFTVLSYEQYF.

The chain joins TRBV6-2 or TRBV6-3 to TRBJ2-7, with 13 bases lining up with TRBD2. Germline lookup yields CDR1 MNHEY and CDR2 SVGEGT. The CDR3 is made up of 15 amino acids. Trimming removed 5 bases from V and 4 bases from J; junction bases left unmatched: 5. CDR3 sequence reads: CASSQGLAGRYEQYF. The CDR3 DNA is TGTGCCAGCAGTCAGGGACTAGCGGGGAGGTACGAGCAGTACTTC.

CDR3 DNA sequence: TGTGCCAGCAGTTACAGGCTAGGAGGGGCCAATGAGCAGTTCTTC. It codes for CASSYRLGGANEQFF. The chain uses TRBV6-2 or TRBV6-3 and TRBJ2-1, with D maybe TRBD2 (6 bases). V shed 2 bases and J shed 6 bases, with 14 bases lying between them. The CDR3 runs to 15 residues. Germline V gene lookup returns CDR1 MNHEY and CDR2 SVGEGT.

CDR3 sequence (DNA): TGTGCCAGCAGCTTCATAACAGGGCGTTACGAGCAGTACTTC. The encoded protein is CASSFITGRYEQYF. The J gene is TRBJ2-7, the V gene TRBV7-9, with a possible D match to TRBD1 (6 bases). The CDR3 loop spans 14 amino acids. Looked up from germline, CDR1 is SEHNR and CDR2 is FQNEAQ (reference sequence). Trimming cost V 3 bases and J 4 bases, with 13 bases left between them. The full variable domain, completed using reference TRBV7-9 and TRBJ2-7, is DTGVSQNPRHKITKRGQNVTFRCDPISEHNRLYWYRQTLGQGPEFLTYFQNEAQLEKSRLLSDRFSAERPKGSFSTLEIQRTEQGDSAMYLCASSFITGRYEQYFGPGTRLTVT.

This chain connects TRBV7-9 to TRBJ2-7; unclear D gene. In germline, CDR1 is SEHNR, CDR2 FQNEAQ (reference sequence). V dropped 5 bases and J dropped 4 bases, with 30 bases sitting between them. The CDR3 consists of 19 residues. As DNA, the CDR3 is TGTGCCAGCAGCCCGAGCGCGTGGCAGACCGGTGATAGTGGTTACGAGCAGTACTTC. Its protein is CASSPSAWQTGDSGYEQYF.

V and J are TRBV24-1 and TRBJ2-1; weak D call: TRBD2 (6 bases). From germline, CDR1 is KGHDR and CDR2 SFDVKD. The length of the CDR3 is 16 residues. V dropped 4 bases and J dropped 6 bases, with 18 bases sitting between them. The CDR3 sequence: CATSESGTSLLNEQFF. Written as DNA, the CDR3 is TGTGCCACCAGTGAATCCGGGACTTCACTCCTCAATGAGCAGTTCTTC.

This sequence joins TRBV30 and TRBJ1-1; D is unresolved. Germline CDR1 reads GTSNPN; CDR2 reads SVGIG (reference sequence). This CDR3 has 15 residues. The V end was cut by 4 bases, the J end by 5 bases, with 20 bases between. The CDR3 coding sequence is TGTGCCTGGATCACCACCCGACATGGGCGTACTGAAGCTTTCTTT. Its protein product is CAWITTRHGRTEAFF.

V gene TRBV11-1 combines with J gene TRBJ2-3; 7 nucleotides line up with TRBD2. The J segment lost 1 base and the V segment lost 3 bases, leaving 4 bases of the junction unmatched. The V gene's germline CDR1 is SGHAT and CDR2 FQDESV (reference sequence). This CDR3 is built from 15 residues. The CDR3 DNA sequence: TGTGCCAGCAGCTTCAGGGCGGGGGGCACAGATACGCAGTATTTT. It is translated as CASSFRAGGTDTQYF.

The CDR3, as DNA: TGTGCCAGCAGCTTAATAGGCGTTGAAGCTTTCTTT. As protein: CASSLIGVEAFF. The chain carries TRBV7-9 and TRBJ1-1; no firm D call. The V gene lost 2 bases and the J gene lost 7 bases, with 8 bases spanning the gap. The V gene's germline CDR1 is SEHNR and CDR2 FQNEAQ (reference sequence). CDR3 length: 12 amino acids.

The gene calls are TRBV5-1 and TRBJ2-7, with TRBD2 matching 12 bases. In germline, CDR1 is SGHRS, CDR2 YFSETQ. This CDR3 is 14 amino acids long. The junction had 1 base not matched to a gene; V was cut back by 3 bases and J by 3 bases. The CDR3 protein is CASSSGLAGYEQYF. The CDR3 DNA reads TGCGCCAGCAGCTCGGGACTAGCGGGCTACGAGCAGTACTTC.

V gene TRBV5-6 combines with J gene TRBJ2-1, with 8 bases fitting TRBD1. V was clipped by 8 bases and J by 3 bases; unmatched bases: 10. CDR3 length: 15 residues. Germline-derived CDR1 and CDR2 are SGHDT and YYEEEE. CDR3 sequence (DNA): TGTGCCAGTAACGCGGACAGGGAGGTCTACAATGAGCAGTTCTTC. Translated, it gives CASNADREVYNEQFF.

V is TRBV5-4 and J is TRBJ2-7, with D possibly TRBD1 on 5 matching bases. The ends were cut back, 1 base at V and 7 bases at J, with 15 bases in the middle. Germline V gene data show CDR1 as SGHNT and CDR2 as YYREEE (reference sequence). CDR3 size: 14 residues. As DNA, the CDR3 is TGTGCCAGCAGCTTGAGGGCAGGGAATGGGGAGCAGTACTTC. Translating it yields CASSLRAGNGEQYF.

This clone showed up just a few times. The rearrangement joins TRBV2 to TRBJ2-2, with 12 nucleotides matching TRBD2. The germline gives CDR1 SNHLY, CDR2 FYNNEI. The trim removed 6 bases at V and 7 bases at J, leaving 9 bases unmatched. The CDR3 sequence is 16 residues long. The CDR3, as DNA: TGTGCCAGCAGCCCCAGACTAGCGGGAGATATCGGGGAGCTGTTTTTT. Its translation: CASSPRLAGDIGELFF.

The chain employs TRBV5-6 and TRBJ1-1, with 9 bases that match TRBD1. CDR1 SGHDT and CDR2 YYEEEE come from the germline V gene. V lost 0 bases to trimming and J lost 3 bases; unmatched junction nucleotides: 9. This CDR3 has 17 amino acids. The CDR3 loop reads CASSLAGVTGGYTEAFF. The CDR3 DNA follows: TGTGCCAGCAGCTTGGCCGGCGTGACAGGGGGGTACACTGAAGCTTTCTTT. The full variable domain, with the rest looked up from reference TRBV5-6 and TRBJ1-1, is DAGVTQSPTHLIKTRGQQVTLRCSPKSGHDTVSWYQQALGQGPQFIFQYYEEEERQRGNFPDRFSGHQFPNYSSELNVNALLLGDSALYLCASSLAGVTGGYTEAFFGQGTRLTVV.

V and J are TRBV24-1 and TRBJ2-1; D unclear. The CDR3 has 13 residues. V lost 2 bases, J lost 3 bases, and 4 bases lay in between. From germline, CDR1 is KGHDR and CDR2 SFDVKD. This CDR3 is CATSDWRYNEQFF. The CDR3 nucleotides are TGTGCCACCAGTGATTGGCGCTACAATGAGCAGTTCTTC.

The CDR3 loop reads CASSPRTAGLGQPQHF. The CDR3 nucleotides are TGTGCCAGTAGCCCGAGGACGGCGGGTCTAGGTCAGCCCCAGCATTTT. V usage is TRBV19 and J usage is TRBJ1-5; D gene unclear. The CDR3 is made up of 16 amino acids. Germline V gene data show CDR1 as LNHDA and CDR2 as SQIVND (reference sequence). V shed 6 bases and J shed 6 bases, with 21 bases lying between them.

This clone was observed once. V usage is TRBV4-1 and J usage is TRBJ2-7; D is perhaps TRBD1 or TRBD2 (5 bases each). This CDR3 spans 15 amino acids. V was pared by 0 bases and J by 3 bases, with 12 bases between. Germline assignment: CDR1 MGHRA and CDR2 YSYEKL. CDR3 nucleotide sequence: TGCGCCAGCAGCCAAGATTCGGGGACGCTCTACGAGCAGTACTTC. Its translation: CASSQDSGTLYEQYF.

The rearrangement links TRBV6-5 to TRBJ1-1; D may be TRBD1 (5 bases). CDR3 length: 14 residues. Germline-derived CDR1 and CDR2 are MNHEY and SVGAGI. Trimming pared 2 bases from V and 1 base from J, leaving 8 bases between. The CDR3 spells CASSYPGQNTEAFF. CDR3 DNA sequence: TGTGCCAGCAGTTACCCGGGGCAGAACACTGAAGCTTTCTTT.

The chain carries TRBV5-6 and TRBJ1-1, with a possible D match to TRBD1 (6 bases). The CDR3 consists of 16 residues. Looked up from germline, CDR1 is SGHDT and CDR2 is YYEEEE. Trimming took 0 bases from V and 4 from J, leaving 16 bases between them. The CDR3 sequence is CASSLGPSGVGTEAFF. The CDR3 bases are TGTGCCAGCAGCTTGGGGCCATCAGGGGTGGGCACTGAAGCTTTCTTT.

CDR3 protein: CASSSEIAGGTYEQYF. The CDR3 DNA reads as TGTGCCAGCAGCTCGGAAATAGCGGGAGGGACCTACGAGCAGTACTTC. This chain connects TRBV7-6 to TRBJ2-7; the match to TRBD2 covers 11 bases. V lost 4 bases to trimming and J lost 2 bases; unmatched junction nucleotides: 7. The CDR3 extends over 16 amino acids. Per the germline V gene, CDR1 is SGHVS and CDR2 is FNYEAQ. The variable domain in full, completed from reference TRBV7-6 and TRBJ2-7, reads GAGVSQSPRYKVTKRGQDVALRCDPISGHVSLYWYRQALGQGPEFLTYFNYEAQQDKSGLPNDRFSAERPEGSISTLTIQRTEQRDSAMYRCASSSEIAGGTYEQYFGPGTRLTVT.

V and J are TRBV27 and TRBJ1-1, with a weak D call TRBD1 (6 bases). V was pared by 7 bases and J by 3 bases, with 24 bases between. Germline values: CDR1 MNHEY, CDR2 SMNVEV (reference sequence). This CDR3 is 17 amino acids long. Written as DNA, the CDR3 is TGTGCCAGCACCGAATGGGGCAGGGGAGGATCGTACACTGAAGCTTTCTTT. Protein product: CASTEWGRGGSYTEAFF.

The chain couples TRBV14 to TRBJ1-6; no definite D call. This CDR3 comprises 13 residues. Per germline, CDR1 SGHDN and CDR2 FVKESK. The V and J ends lost 4 bases and 4 bases respectively, with 5 bases between them. The CDR3 spells CASSLSYNSPLHF. The DNA of the CDR3 is TGTGCCAGCAGCCTATCATATAATTCACCCCTCCACTTT.

This chain joins TRBV6-2 or TRBV6-3 and TRBJ2-3, with D tentatively TRBD2 (6 bases). The CDR3 spans 16 residues. Trimming shortened V by 3 bases and J by 4 bases, and 17 bases separated the two germline ends. Germline assignment: CDR1 MNHEY and CDR2 SVGEGT. CDR3 sequence (DNA): TGTGCCAGCAGTTATGAAGTGGGAGGAGGTGCAGATACGCAGTATTTT. Amino acids: CASSYEVGGGADTQYF.

The J gene is TRBJ2-3, the V gene TRBV3-1 (or the pseudogene TRBV3-2), with unresolved D. From germline, CDR1 is LGHDT and CDR2 YNNKEL (reference sequence). The germline V and J ends were trimmed by 3 bases and 4 bases, with 5 bases remaining between them. This CDR3 contains 12 residues. The CDR3 DNA is TGTGCCAGCAGCCAGTACGCAGATACGCAGTATTTT. Translating it yields CASSQYADTQYF.